Listed below are T cell receptor beta chains from one sample, sequenced in a study of T cells in narcolepsy. Measured with immunoSEQ multiplex PCR; TCRdb has only the in-frame clones, and not every one. Found here are under 40,000 clones, 75% to 85% of them singletons; the top ten hold 0.9% to 1.2%. Sample: CD45RA- memory CD4+ T cells from PBMCs. These receptor sequences come from a human donor with narcolepsy. The CDR3 runs from the conserved cysteine through the conserved F or W. D genes are given only for firm matches. For some rows the clone size is stated as once, few or many, or as a class when expanded; others skip it.

CDR3 length	V gene	J gene	D gene	clone size	CDR3 DNA	CDR3 protein
14	TRBV27	TRBJ2-5	TRBD2	NA	TGTGCCAGCCGCTATAGCGGGAGCGGAGAGACCCAGTACTTC	CASRYSGSGETQYF
14	TRBV6-1	TRBJ2-3	TRBD1	NA	TGTGCCAGCAAAAGGACAGGGAGCACAGATACGCAGTATTTT	CASKRTGSTDTQYF
12	TRBV7-8	TRBJ2-2	NA	NA	TGTGCCAGCAGCATAACCACCGGGGAGCTGTTTTTT	CASSITTGELFF
15	TRBV5-4	TRBJ2-2	TRBD1	once	TGTGCCAGCAGGACCGGGACAGGGAACACCGGGGAGCTGTTTTTT	CASRTGTGNTGELFF
19	TRBV18	TRBJ2-1	TRBD1	NA	TGTGCCAGCTCACCATTTCAACTGACAGGGCCCAGCTCCTACAATGAGCAGTTCTTC	CASSPFQLTGPSSYNEQFF
15	TRBV6-5	TRBJ1-1	NA	NA	TGTGCCAGCAGAGGACACGCCAGGTCGAACACTGAAGCTTTCTTT	CASRGHARSNTEAFF
11	TRBV20-1	TRBJ2-1	NA	once	TGCAGTGCCCTGATTACCAATGAGCAGTTCTTC	CSALITNEQFF
18	TRBV25-1	TRBJ2-7	TRBD2	NA	TGTGCCAGCAGTCTGTCGGCTAGCGGGATGGGAGGTACCTACGAGCAGTACTTC	CASSLSASGMGGTYEQYF
15	TRBV6-6	TRBJ2-7	TRBD1	NA	TGTGCCAGCAGTTCAGGGGGCCTGGGATCCTACGAGCAGTACTTC	CASSSGGLGSYEQYF
16	TRBV27	TRBJ1-5	TRBD1	NA	TGTGCCAGCAGTGCGGGGACAGGCCGTGGCAATCAGCCCCAGCATTTT	CASSAGTGRGNQPQHF
13	TRBV6-6	TRBJ1-2	NA	NA	TGTGCCAGCAGTCCCGGGACAATAGGCGGCTACACCTTC	CASSPGTIGGYTF
13	TRBV30	TRBJ1-5	TRBD1	once	TGTGCCTGGGGAAGGGACAGTAATCAGCCCCGGCATTTT	CAWGRDSNQPRHF
16	TRBV4-1	TRBJ2-5	TRBD1	NA	TGCGCCAGCAGCCTATCATGGACAGGGAGCCAAGAGACCCAGTACTTC	CASSLSWTGSQETQYF
16	TRBV11-1	TRBJ2-1	NA	NA	TGTGCCAGCAGCTTAGTGGCGGGGAGCTCCTACAATGAGCAGTTCTTC	CASSLVAGSSYNEQFF
13	TRBV9	TRBJ1-1	NA	NA	TGTGCCAGCAGCGTAGTCGGAACAGTTGAAGCTTTCTTT	CASSVVGTVEAFF
15	TRBV18	TRBJ2-3	TRBD1	NA	TGTGCCAGCTCTCCCGGGACAGTCCGCACAGATACGCAGTATTTT	CASSPGTVRTDTQYF
15	TRBV7-8	TRBJ2-3	TRBD2	NA	TGTGCCAGCAGCCCCTTAGCGGGAGGGGCAGATACGCAGTATTTT	CASSPLAGGADTQYF
12	TRBV7-9	TRBJ2-3	NA	NA	TGTGCCAGCAGCCCAGAAACAGATACGCAGTATTTT	CASSPETDTQYF
16	TRBV6-1	TRBJ2-3	NA	NA	TGTGCCAGCAGTGAAGTCGGGGGAAACGGAAGAGATACGCAGTATTTT	CASSEVGGNGRDTQYF
16	TRBV19	TRBJ2-7	TRBD1	NA	TGTGCCAGTAGCCGGGACAGGGGACCCGGCGGCTACGAGCAGTACTTC	CASSRDRGPGGYEQYF
13	TRBV19	TRBJ1-5	NA	NA	TGTGCCAGTAGTACTTCCGGGGAGCGGCCCCAGCATTTT	CASSTSGERPQHF
15	TRBV21-1	TRBJ1-5	NA	NA	TGTGCCAGCAGCAAAGTAAAACAGGGGCTTCAGCCCCAGCATTTT	CASSKVKQGLQPQHF
18	TRBV14	TRBJ1-5	TRBD1	NA	TGTGCCAGCAGCCCGGCCCGTATCAGGGGACAGCTCAATCAGCCCCAGCATTTT	CASSPARIRGQLNQPQHF
17	TRBV19	TRBJ2-7	TRBD2	once	TGTGCCAGTAGTTCGGAGTCTAGCGGGAGAGGGTCGAGGGAGCAGTACTTC	CASSSESSGRGSREQYF
13	TRBV25-1	TRBJ1-2	NA	NA	TGTGCCAGCAGTGAAGACAGGATATATGGCTACACCTTC	CASSEDRIYGYTF
15	TRBV4-1	TRBJ1-5	TRBD1	NA	TGCGCCAGCAGCCCAGGGACAGGGTGGGATCAGCCCCAGCATTTT	CASSPGTGWDQPQHF
14	TRBV6-6	TRBJ2-4	NA	NA	TGTGCCAGCAGTAAAGGTTCCCTAGGAGACATTCAGTACTTC	CASSKGSLGDIQYF
14	TRBV7-8	TRBJ2-1	TRBD1	NA	TGTGCCAGCAACAAAATCGGACAGGACAATGAGCAGTTCTTC	CASNKIGQDNEQFF
13	TRBV2	TRBJ1-1	NA	NA	TGTGCCAGCATTCAGGGTGGGAACACTGAAGCTTTCTTT	CASIQGGNTEAFF
19	TRBV5-8	TRBJ2-3	TRBD2	NA	TGTGCCAGCAGCTTGCCTTTGGCTAGCGGGAGCCTCAGCACAGATACGCAGTATTTT	CASSLPLASGSLSTDTQYF
11	TRBV29-1	TRBJ1-1	NA	few	TGCAGCGTCACCATGGGCACTGAAGCTTTCTTT	CSVTMGTEAFF
13	TRBV30	TRBJ2-6	NA	NA	TGTGCCTGGAGTTACTCTGGGGCCAACGTCCTGACTTTC	CAWSYSGANVLTF
14	TRBV30	TRBJ1-6	NA	medium-sized	TGTGCCTGGAGGAGCCCGATGGGTAATTCACCCCTCCACTTT	CAWRSPMGNSPLHF
16	TRBV18	TRBJ1-1	NA	NA	TGTGCCAGCTCACCCCGACGGCCCAGCACTAACACTGAAGCTTTCTTT	CASSPRRPSTNTEAFF
14	TRBV5-1	TRBJ1-1	NA	NA	TGCGCCAGCAGCTTCGGGGGTCTGAACACTGAAGCTTTCTTT	CASSFGGLNTEAFF
14	TRBV5-4	TRBJ2-7	NA	few	TGTGCCAGCAGCTTGGGCCTCTCCAAGGACGAGCAGTACTTC	CASSLGLSKDEQYF
14	TRBV6-5	TRBJ1-5	TRBD1	NA	TGTGCCAGCAGCTCAGGGGGGAAGAATCAGCCCCAGCATTTT	CASSSGGKNQPQHF
16	TRBV7-9	TRBJ2-7	TRBD2	few	TGTGCCAGCAGCACCCCCCGGGGGGGCAGTACGTTCGAGCAGTACTTC	CASSTPRGGSTFEQYF
15	TRBV29-1	TRBJ2-3	TRBD2	NA	TGCAGCGTTTATCCGGGACTAGTATCTTGGGATACGCAGTATTTT	CSVYPGLVSWDTQYF
14	TRBV7-6	TRBJ2-7	TRBD2	NA	TGTGCCAGCAGCTTAGGGGGGACTAGCTACGAGCAGTACTTC	CASSLGGTSYEQYF
16	TRBV4-1	TRBJ2-3	TRBD1	NA	TGCGCCAGCAGCACCCCTACAGGGGCCAGCACAGATACGCAGTATTTT	CASSTPTGASTDTQYF
16	TRBV28	TRBJ1-4	TRBD1	NA	TGTGCCAGCAGTGGACGGACAGGGGCGCGGGGGGAAAAACTGTTTTTT	CASSGRTGARGEKLFF
13	TRBV13	TRBJ1-5	NA	NA	TGTGCCAGCAGCCAGGGGAGGGATCAGCCCCAGCATTTT	CASSQGRDQPQHF
15	TRBV6-5	TRBJ2-1	NA	NA	TGTGCCAGCAGTTACTCGTGGGACACTGGAAATGAGCAGTTCTTC	CASSYSWDTGNEQFF
14	TRBV14	TRBJ1-1	NA	NA	TGTGCCAGCAGCCCTAGACAGTTGAACACTGAAGCTTTCTTT	CASSPRQLNTEAFF